Given below is one TCR beta chain in context. Per the germline V gene, CDR1 is MNHEY and CDR2 is SMNVEV (reference sequence). The V and J ends lost 1 base and 6 bases respectively, with 13 bases between them. This CDR3 region has 14 residues. These data belong to a study of blood T cell repertoires in COVID-19. About the research overall: Sites in the United States, Italy and Spain provided acute and convalescent COVID-19 samples.

Generated by immunoSEQ multiplex PCR, the TCRdb table keeps only in-frame clones and is missing some. The table shows a few hundred thousand clones, with around 90% occurring only once. Donors in Cohort 3 counted as recovered after two negative PCRs, clearance, or symptom resolution. The V call is TRBV27, the J call TRBJ2-7; TRBD2 might be the D (5 bases). The sequenced sample consisted of PBMCs or T cells enriched from blood (not recorded which). The source is a woman aged 25 to 39 who had recovered from COVID-19. CDR3 sequence (DNA): TGTGCCAGCAGTTTATTGGGTAGCGCGGTCGAGCAGTACTTC. Translated, it gives CASSLLGSAVEQYF.